This T cell receptor (beta chain) derives from a study of regulatory T cells in long-lasting Graves disease (dated by TCRdb to the early 2020s). In terms of the full investigation: Persistent Graves' disease was defined as antithyroid drug treatment for over 5 years with persistently positive TSH receptor autoantibodies. This study used TCR sequencing and RNA sequencing of peripheral blood to compare persistent Graves' disease patients against newly diagnosed Graves' disease patients. The study was conducted in China and was registered as a clinical trial. A total of roughly 35 samples underwent TCR sequencing: around 13 from persistent and roughly 20 from newly diagnosed Graves' disease patients. Antithyroid drugs had been taken for 8.5 to 12 years on average by persistent Graves' disease patients in the clinical cohort. What the work shows at the level of the full study, not this receptor alone: The small sample size was acknowledged by the authors as a limitation that may reduce accuracy. Because the primary lesion, thyroid tissue, could not be accessed, the study looked at peripheral blood alone. Persistent disease showed preferential use of TRBV28, TRBJ1-2 and TRBJ2-5, whereas newly diagnosed disease favored TRBV20-1 and TRBJ2-1. Only the TCR beta chain was sequenced and analyzed. Lower TCR Shannon entropy and fewer highly expanded clones were observed in persistent Graves' disease patients than in newly diagnosed patients, which suggested clonal expansion. More public clonotypes were shared among persistent patients (around 3,000) than among newly diagnosed patients (over 900).

Turning to this clonotype: Its antigen is not yet known. No clone much larger than this one lies a single base away; base qualities are absent.

The time point label here, explained by the study, means: persistent/refractory GD, antithyroid drugs over 5 years with positive TRAb. RNA was extracted from PBMCs in TRIzol for both TCR sequencing and RNA sequencing. The diagnosis of Graves' disease followed American Thyroid Association guidelines. The patients came from an endocrinology department in Xi'an, China. Each patient gave 7.5 to 10 milliliters of peripheral blood, collected in an EDTA anticoagulant tube. PBMCs were isolated by Ficoll Paque Plus density gradient separation without further T cell sorting. RNA quality was checked with an Agilent 2100 Bioanalyzer and agarose gel, and concentration with a NanoDrop 2000. Libraries came from multiplex PCR. The reads were generated on an Illumina HiSeq 4000. iRepertoire HTBI primers and Arm-PCR amplification of CDR3 regions were used to construct TCR beta libraries. Before sequencing, the PCR products underwent gel purification. Regarding the original processing steps: Gene usage analysis of CDR3 amino acid clonotypes used the roughly 60 TRBV and 14 to 15 TRBJ segments found across samples. COPE and FqMerger were used to merge the filtered high-quality paired reads into contigs. BLAST was used to align contigs to IMGT TRBV, TRBD and TRBJ reference genes, with CDR3 defined following IMGT. Highly expanded clones were defined as clonotypes with a frequency above 0.1%. Shannon entropy served as the measure of repertoire diversity, while the Gini coefficient captured V-J evenness. Clonotypes shared by more than one individual were considered public. Using fastp at Q25 and MiXCR, TCRdb reprocessed the public reads and kept productive beta chains. CDR3 protein sequences are deduplicated, and each keeps its most common genes and DNA. The V and J calls and clone size come from TCRdb's table, not from the authors' own analysis. The sample contains more than 650,000 distinct CDR3 sequences, 25% to 30% of them found a single time. Of the sample, about two fifths falls within the top ten clones.

The CDR3 holds 15 amino acids from the cysteine to the phenylalanine. The DNA shown is the 45-base CDR3, in frame from base 1. The trim is 0 bases for V and 4 bases for J, with a gap of 10 bases between the germline ends. The germline V gene (reference sequence) supplies CDR1 LGHDT and CDR2 YNNKEL. The receptor was isolated from a female donor with Graves disease. The sample consisted of peripheral blood mononuclear cells (PBMCs), taken when the disease was refractory, from a patient treated with antithyroid drugs. The chain links TRBV3-1 with TRBJ1-5; a tentative D match to TRBD1 spans 5 bases. The CDR3 protein sequence reads: CASSQDTRANQPQHF. The bases read TGTGCCAGCAGCCAAGATACCAGGGCGAATCAGCCCCAGCATTTT.